One sample yielded the 11 T cell receptor beta chains listed below, sequenced in a study of blood T cell repertoires in COVID-19. Some clones are missing from TCRdb's copy, which holds only in-frame ones; the method was immunoSEQ multiplex PCR. The sample has under 95,000 clones; approximately 86% are singletons. Sample: peripheral blood. These receptors originate from an elderly woman with acute or convalescent COVID-19.

The chain recombines TRBV7-9 with TRBJ2-5; D possibly corresponds to TRBD1 (7 bases). Trimming stripped 5 bases from V and 0 bases from J, with 16 bases between. Germline V gives CDR1 SEHNR, CDR2 FQNEAQ (reference sequence). This CDR3 has 16 amino acids. In DNA, the CDR3 is TGTGCCAGCAGCCCATGGACAGGAGGGTACCAAGAGACCCAGTACTTC. Amino acids: CASSPWTGGYQETQYF.

V and J are TRBV6-5 and TRBJ1-6; 7 bases agree with TRBD1. Per the germline V gene, CDR1 is MNHEY and CDR2 is SVGAGI. This CDR3 region has 15 residues. The ends lost 0 bases at V and 8 bases at J; junction bases unmatched: 4. CDR3 amino acids: CASSYSQGLDSPLHF. Here the CDR3 DNA reads TGTGCCAGCAGTTACTCACAGGGGCTGGATTCACCCCTCCACTTT.

The chain recombines TRBV9 with TRBJ2-3, with TRBD1 matching over 11 bases. The CDR3 consists of 16 residues. V was pared by 2 bases and J by 4 bases, with 6 bases of the junction left unmatched. Germline CDR1 SGDLS, CDR2 YYNGEE. The CDR3 is CASSVSGTGGPDTQYF. The CDR3 DNA reads TGTGCCAGCAGCGTTTCCGGGACAGGGGGACCAGATACGCAGTATTTT.

V and J are TRBV5-4 and TRBJ1-2; 11 nucleotides align to TRBD1. V lost 3 bases and J lost 8; bases outside the gene matches: 6. CDR1 and CDR2 (germline): SGHNT, YYREEE (reference sequence). This CDR3 comprises 14 residues. CDR3 amino acids: CASSYSGTGGGYTF. The DNA for the CDR3 is TGTGCCAGCAGCTACTCCGGGACAGGGGGAGGCTACACCTTC.

The chain is built from TRBV7-3 and TRBJ2-3; D remains unclear. Germline values: CDR1 SGHTA, CDR2 FQGTGA. V lost 4 bases and J lost 4, with 12 bases in between. CDR3 length equals 14 residues. CDR3 nucleotides: TGTGCCAGCAGCTCAGGATTGTTCCCAGATACGCAGTATTTT. As protein: CASSSGLFPDTQYF.

This clone was detected only a few times. The chain links TRBV11-2 to TRBJ2-5; D is possibly TRBD1 (6 bases). The CDR3 loop spans 15 amino acids. V was trimmed by 3 bases and J by 6 bases, leaving 17 bases between them. Germline V CDR1 and CDR2: SGHAT, FQNNGV. The CDR3 bases are TGTGCCAGCAGCTTTAGTCGGGCAGGGGAAAAGACCCAGTACTTC. The encoded protein is CASSFSRAGEKTQYF. The full variable domain, rest sourced from reference TRBV11-2 and TRBJ2-5, is EAGVAQSPRYKIIEKRQSVAFWCNPISGHATLYWYQQILGQGPKLLIQFQNNGVVDDSQLPKDRFSAERLKGVDSTLKIQPAKLEDSAVYLCASSFSRAGEKTQYFGPGTRLLVL.

The chain uses TRBV7-2 and TRBJ2-5; D is perhaps TRBD2 (6 bases). Germline loops: CDR1 SGHTA, CDR2 FQGNSA. Trimming took off 4 bases at V and 1 base at J, with 13 bases between the two ends. The CDR3 is 15 amino acids. The CDR3 spells CASSSGLRGQETQYF. The CDR3 DNA reads TGTGCCAGCAGCTCGGGACTGCGCGGCCAAGAGACCCAGTACTTC. Using reference TRBV7-2 and TRBJ2-5 for the parts outside the CDR3, the full variable domain is GAGVSQSPSNKVTEKGKDVELRCDPISGHTALYWYRQSLGQGLEFLIYFQGNSAPDKSGLPSDRFSAERTGGSVSTLTIQRTQQEDSAVYLCASSSGLRGQETQYFGPGTRLLVL.

The chain is built from TRBV13 and TRBJ1-1; D is undetermined. Germline assignment: CDR1 PRHDT and CDR2 FYEKMQ (reference sequence). V was shortened by 3 bases and J by 5 bases, with 7 bases between the two germline ends. The CDR3 sequence is 12 residues long. The CDR3 DNA reads as TGTGCCAGCAGCTTCCAGTGGACTGAAGCTTTCTTT. Encoded protein: CASSFQWTEAFF.

V is TRBV19 and J is TRBJ2-3; no clear D. Germline values: CDR1 LNHDA, CDR2 SQIVND (reference sequence). The CDR3 loop spans 14 amino acids. Trimming removed 3 bases from V and 0 bases from J, with 7 bases in between. The CDR3, as DNA: TGTGCCAGTAGTATGACGGGTAGCACAGATACGCAGTATTTT. Translated, it gives CASSMTGSTDTQYF.

This chain connects TRBV5-6 to TRBJ2-7, with 8 bases fitting TRBD1. CDR3 length: 16 residues. CDR1 SGHDT and CDR2 YYEEEE come from the germline V gene. V shed 2 bases and J 5 bases; nucleotides not matched to a gene: 12. This CDR3 reads CASSLLDRGPPHEQYF. The CDR3 DNA follows: TGTGCCAGCAGCTTACTCGACAGGGGACCTCCCCACGAGCAGTACTTC.

The chain combines TRBV7-2 with TRBJ1-1, with no clear D. The CDR3 runs 13 residues. Per the germline V gene, CDR1 is SGHTA and CDR2 is FQGNSA. Trimming took 7 bases from V and 0 from J, leaving 9 bases between them. The CDR3 is CASMEGMNTEAFF. CDR3 nucleotide sequence: TGTGCCAGCATGGAGGGAATGAACACTGAAGCTTTCTTT.